The source of this T cell receptor beta chain is a study of blood T cell repertoires in COVID-19. Study-level background: Italy, Spain and the United States were the sources of the convalescent and acute COVID-19 samples. Sources were T cells, B-cell-depleted T cells, or PBMCs; the material itself was cDNA or gDNA.

Using immunoSEQ multiplex PCR, the repertoire was profiled, and TCRdb retains in-frame clones only, with some absent. The table has about 200,000 clones, roughly 84% seen once; the top ten hold almost 5%. Looked up from germline, CDR1 is MNHEY and CDR2 is SVGEGT. The CDR3 is 15 amino acids. V shed 4 bases and J 5 bases; nucleotides not matched to a gene: 7. The sequence was collected from an elderly woman with acute or convalescent COVID-19. The chain carries TRBV6-2 or TRBV6-3 and TRBJ1-2; 10 bases match TRBD1. The sequenced sample was peripheral blood. DNA of the CDR3: TGTGCCAGCAGTTCCCCGGACAGGGGGGAATATGGCTACACCTTC. Its translation is CASSSPDRGEYGYTF.